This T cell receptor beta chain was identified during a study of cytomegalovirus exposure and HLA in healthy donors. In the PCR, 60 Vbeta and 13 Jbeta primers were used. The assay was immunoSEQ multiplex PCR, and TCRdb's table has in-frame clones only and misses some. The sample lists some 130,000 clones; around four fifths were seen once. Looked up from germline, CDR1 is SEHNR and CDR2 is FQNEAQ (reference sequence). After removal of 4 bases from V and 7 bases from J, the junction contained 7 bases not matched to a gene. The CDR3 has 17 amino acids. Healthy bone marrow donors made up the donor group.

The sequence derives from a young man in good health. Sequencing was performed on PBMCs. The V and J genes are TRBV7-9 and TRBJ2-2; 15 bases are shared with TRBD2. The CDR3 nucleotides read TGTGCCAGCAGCTCCCCCGGACTAGCGGGAGGGAACGGGGAGCTGTTTTTT. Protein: CASSSPGLAGGNGELFF.